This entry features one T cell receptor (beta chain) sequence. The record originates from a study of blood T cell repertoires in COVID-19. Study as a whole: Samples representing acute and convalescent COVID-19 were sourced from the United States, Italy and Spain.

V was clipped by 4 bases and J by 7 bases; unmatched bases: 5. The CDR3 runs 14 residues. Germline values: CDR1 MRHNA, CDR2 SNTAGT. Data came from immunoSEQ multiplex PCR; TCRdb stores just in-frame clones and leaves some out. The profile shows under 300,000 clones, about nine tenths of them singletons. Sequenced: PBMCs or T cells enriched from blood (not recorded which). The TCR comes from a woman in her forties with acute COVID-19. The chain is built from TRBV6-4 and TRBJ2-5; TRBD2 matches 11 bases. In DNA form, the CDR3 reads TGTGCCAGCAGTGTGACTAGCGGGATAGGGACCCAGTACTTC. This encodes CASSVTSGIGTQYF.